One sample yielded the 18 T cell receptor beta chains listed below, sequenced in a study of T cells in Graves' hyperthyroidism and ophthalmopathy. Researchers amplified the TCR beta CDR3 regions from RNA transcripts. With the HTBI primer set, the TCR CDR3 went through a first round of RT-PCR. TCRdb processed the multiplex PCR reads anew with MiXCR; each CDR3 protein has one entry. This sample has under 350,000 distinct CDR3 sequences, with approximately 15% found just once. The sample consisted of blood. Receptor source: a woman aged 60-75 years with Graves' ophthalmopathy.

The genes are TRBV5-5 and TRBJ1-6, with 9 positions matching TRBD1. J was trimmed by 10 bases and V by 2 bases; bases with no gene match: 7. CDR1 is SGHKS and CDR2 is YYEKEE in the germline V gene (reference sequence). The CDR3 has 15 residues. Written as DNA, the CDR3 is TGTGCCAGCAGCTTTCGCCGGGACAGGGAATCACCCCTCCACTTT. The encoded protein is CASSFRRDRESPLHF. The full variable domain, completed using reference TRBV5-5 and TRBJ1-6, is DAGVTQSPTHLIKTRGQQVTLRCSPISGHKSVSWYQQVLGQGPQFIFQYYEKEERGRGNFPDRFSARQFPNYSSELNVNALLLGDSALYLCASSFRRDRESPLHFGNGTRLTVT.

In its sample, this clonotype was seen many times. This chain connects TRBV18 to TRBJ2-7, with 7 bases that match TRBD1. CDR1 and CDR2 from the germline V gene are KGHSH and LQKENI. V lost 3 bases and J lost 3; bases outside the gene matches: 5. The CDR3 loop spans 14 amino acids. The CDR3 reads CASSPPGTDYEQYF. The CDR3 DNA is TGTGCCAGCTCACCTCCCGGGACAGACTACGAGCAGTACTTC.

This chain joins TRBV6-2 or TRBV6-3 and TRBJ2-7; D gene uncertain. This CDR3 is built from 11 residues. V was cut by 6 bases and J by 2 bases, with 5 bases left in between. Germline values: CDR1 MNHEY, CDR2 SVGEGT. This CDR3 is CASRFPYEQYF. CDR3 bases: TGTGCCAGCAGGTTCCCCTACGAGCAGTACTTC.

This clonotype has a count of ten or more. CDR3 in amino acids: CASSSGQGTEAFF. The CDR3 DNA reads as TGTGCCAGCAGCTCCGGACAGGGAACTGAAGCTTTCTTT. This chain joins TRBV5-5 and TRBJ1-1; 8 bases agree with TRBD1. V dropped 3 bases and J dropped 5; count of bases not matched to a gene: 3. CDR1 is SGHKS and CDR2 is YYEKEE in the germline V gene (reference sequence). CDR3 length equals 13 residues. The whole variable domain, remainder taken from reference TRBV5-5 and TRBJ1-1, is DAGVTQSPTHLIKTRGQQVTLRCSPISGHKSVSWYQQVLGQGPQFIFQYYEKEERGRGNFPDRFSARQFPNYSSELNVNALLLGDSALYLCASSSGQGTEAFFGQGTRLTVV.

This clonotype has just a few counts. The rearrangement links TRBV6-2 or TRBV6-3 to TRBJ2-7; D might be TRBD1 (6 bases). The germline V gene has CDR1 MNHEY and CDR2 SVGEGT. V lost 8 bases, J lost 1 base, and 15 bases lay in between. The CDR3 sequence is 14 residues long. The CDR3 reads CASRNTGPSYEQYF. CDR3 DNA sequence: TGTGCCAGCCGAAATACAGGGCCTTCCTACGAGCAGTACTTC.

This clonotype has at least ten counts. This chain links TRBV18 with TRBJ2-2, with TRBD1 matching 7 bases. In germline, CDR1 is KGHSH, CDR2 LQKENI. The junction had 3 bases not matched to a gene; V was cut back by 1 base and J by 4 bases. The CDR3 has 15 amino acids. CDR3 sequence (DNA): TGTGCCAGCTCACCACAGGGACAGAGCACCGGGGAGCTGTTTTTT. Its protein product is CASSPQGQSTGELFF.

The CDR3 DNA reads as TGTGCCAGCAGCAATGACAGGGGATTCGGGCTCGTCACTGAAGCTTTCTTT. The encoded protein is CASSNDRGFGLVTEAFF. The gene calls are TRBV12-3 or TRBV12-4 and TRBJ1-1; the match to TRBD1 covers 8 bases. The length of the CDR3 is 17 residues. The J segment lost 4 bases and the V segment lost 6 bases, leaving 16 bases of the junction unmatched.

The chain employs TRBV9 and TRBJ2-5; 8 bases line up with TRBD2. The CDR3 has 14 amino acids. Germline V gene data show CDR1 as SGDLS and CDR2 as YYNGEE. The junction had 2 bases not matched to a gene; V was cut back by 3 bases and J by 1 base. The CDR3 spells CASSGGGSQETQYF. In nucleotides, the CDR3 is TGTGCCAGCAGCGGCGGGGGGTCCCAAGAGACCCAGTACTTC.

In this sample, this clonotype turned up a few times. The chain uses TRBV10-2 and TRBJ2-7, with a possible D match to TRBD2 (6 bases). The germline V gene has CDR1 WSHSY and CDR2 SAAADI. The CDR3 is made up of 14 amino acids. Trimming took off 2 bases at V and 3 bases at J, with 11 bases between the two ends. The CDR3 here is CASSETGLLYEQYF. The DNA for the CDR3 is TGCGCCAGCAGTGAGACGGGACTCCTCTACGAGCAGTACTTC.

This clonotype was picked up a small number of times. The chain couples TRBV5-8 to TRBJ1-2, with D possibly matching TRBD1 (5 bases). From germline, CDR1 is SGHTS and CDR2 YDEGEE. This CDR3 region has 14 residues. Trimming stripped 4 bases from V and 2 bases from J, with 12 bases between. In DNA form, the CDR3 reads TGTGCCAGCAGCCCTGGATGGGGGAACTATGGCTACACCTTC. It yields the protein CASSPGWGNYGYTF.

This clonotype was found many times. CDR3 sequence (DNA): TGTGCCAGCAGTTCCTTAGCACCAGAGAACACTGAAGCTTTCTTT. Protein: CASSSLAPENTEAFF. The chain carries TRBV28 and TRBJ1-1; D is uncertain. Trimming took 4 bases from V and 1 from J, leaving 13 bases between them. Germline CDR1 MDHEN, CDR2 SYDVKM. The CDR3 covers 15 residues.

This clonotype was observed many times. The V and J genes are TRBV3-1 and TRBJ2-7; D might be TRBD1 (6 bases). The CDR3 covers 14 residues. With 2 bases removed from V and 1 base from J, the gap between germline ends came to 9 bases. Per germline, CDR1 LGHDT and CDR2 YNNKEL (reference sequence). The CDR3 DNA is TGTGCCAGCAGCCAACAGGGGCTGTCCTACGAGCAGTACTTC. This codes for CASSQQGLSYEQYF.

This clonotype was seen at least ten times. The V call is TRBV10-3, the J call TRBJ2-3; D is uncertain. V lost 3 bases, J lost 2 bases, and 9 bases lay in between. Germline-derived CDR1 and CDR2 are ENHRY and SYGVKD. The CDR3 contains 14 residues. The CDR3 coding sequence is TGTGCCATCAGTGAACGCAGAGACACAGATACGCAGTATTTT. Protein sequence: CAISERRDTDTQYF.

As to this clonotype: This clone may be a read error of a much larger clone one base away. CDR3 in DNA: TGTACCAGCAGAAACTCCGGGACAACCTACGAGCAGTACTTC. Residues: CTSRNSGTTYEQYF. This chain links TRBV3-1 with TRBJ2-7; D is perhaps TRBD1 (6 bases). CDR3 size: 14 residues. Germline loops: CDR1 LGHDT, CDR2 YNNKEL (reference sequence).

This clonotype was seen at least ten times. V usage is TRBV7-2 and J usage is TRBJ1-4; 7 bases match TRBD1. V shed 5 bases, J shed 7 bases, and the junction held 10 bases outside the gene matches. The CDR3 contains 15 residues. Germline CDR1 reads SGHTA; CDR2 reads FQGNSA. In DNA, the CDR3 is TGTGCCAGCAGCCCCTACAGGGGAGGCAGTGAAAAACTGTTTTTT. This gives the protein CASSPYRGGSEKLFF.

This clonotype has a handful of counts. The rearrangement links TRBV9 to TRBJ2-1, with D maybe TRBD2 (5 bases). The CDR3 runs 12 residues. Germline V gene sequence: CDR1 SGDLS, CDR2 YYNGEE. Between the trimmed V and J ends, which lost 0 bases and 12 bases, there was a span of 10 bases. CDR3 amino acids: CASSVDYGGQFF. For the CDR3, the DNA is TGTGCCAGCAGCGTAGACTACGGAGGGCAGTTCTTC.

V usage is TRBV19 and J usage is TRBJ2-1; 12 positions match TRBD2. Trimming at V came to 5 bases and at J to 10 bases, leaving 9 bases not matched to a gene. CDR1 and CDR2 from the germline V gene are LNHDA and SQIVND (reference sequence). The length of the CDR3 is 15 residues. CDR3 region: CASSSETSGRGEQFF. CDR3 nucleotide sequence: TGTGCCAGTAGTTCAGAGACTAGCGGGAGAGGGGAGCAGTTCTTC.

This clonotype was observed many times. This chain's CDR3 is CASSFSGFQYF. DNA for the CDR3: TGTGCCAGCAGCTTTTCGGGGTTCCAGTACTTC. The gene calls are TRBV11-2 and TRBJ2-5; D might be TRBD2 (5 bases). The CDR3 totals 11 residues. Germline-derived CDR1 and CDR2 are SGHAT and FQNNGV. V was clipped by 3 bases and J by 10 bases, with 9 bases between them.